This TCR beta chain comes out of a study of regulatory T cells in long-lasting Graves disease. Study-level points and caveats: Favored gene segments in persistent disease were TRBV28, TRBJ1-2 and TRBJ2-5.

CDR1 and CDR2 from the germline V gene are LNHNV and YYDKDF (reference sequence). The CDR3 is 19 residues long. V shed 1 base and J 7 bases; nucleotides not matched to a gene: 16. For TCR beta, libraries came from iRepertoire HTBI primers and Arm-PCR of CDR3 regions. TCRdb processed the multiplex PCR reads anew with MiXCR; each CDR3 protein has one entry. The sample includes 400,000 to 500,000 distinct CDR3 sequences, 20% to 25% of them seen just once. This clonotype has only a few counts. As yet, its antigen is unknown. The time point: persistent/refractory GD, antithyroid drugs over 5 years with positive TRAb. After RNA was extracted from PBMCs, the TCR library was made from it. The patients were drawn from one endocrinology department in Xi'an, China. EDTA tubes held Nine milliliters of peripheral blood from each patient.

Sequenced material: peripheral blood mononuclear cells (PBMCs), taken when the disease was refractory, from a patient treated with antithyroid drugs. The origin of this receptor is a female donor with Graves disease. J is TRBJ1-6 and V is TRBV15, with 7 bases aligning to TRBD1. The CDR3 DNA is TGTGCCACCAGCAGAGCCGACAGGGCCAACGGGGGCCCGAATTCACCCCTCCACTTT. Protein sequence: CATSRADRANGGPNSPLHF.